This record concerns one T cell receptor beta chain sequence. This entry is derived from a study of blood T cell repertoires in COVID-19. Measured with immunoSEQ multiplex PCR; TCRdb has only the in-frame clones, and not every one. The repertoire consists of around 620,000 clones, with 70% to 90% occurring once and the leading ten covering over 0.2%. Germline V CDR1 and CDR2: SGHRS, YFSETQ. The CDR3 length is 15 residues. Trimming removed 3 bases from V and 1 base from J, with 13 bases in between. Sequenced input: peripheral blood. The TCR comes from a woman aged 18-35 years with acute or convalescent COVID-19. The rearrangement uses TRBV5-1 and TRBJ1-2; D unclear. In nucleotides, the CDR3 is TGCGCCAGCAGCTCGGGCGGAGGACTTAACTATGGCTACACCTTC. Amino acids: CASSSGGGLNYGYTF. Combining the CDR3 with reference TRBV5-1 and TRBJ1-2 gives the whole variable domain KAGVTQTPRYLIKTRGQQVTLSCSPISGHRSVSWYQQTPGQGLQFLFEYFSETQRNKGNFPGRFSGRQFSNSRSEMNVSTLELGDSALYLCASSSGGGLNYGYTFGSGTRLTVV.